The TCR beta chain described here comes from a study of blood T cell repertoires in COVID-19. Study in general: Samples came from the United States, Italy and Spain, spanning acute and convalescent COVID-19.

The repertoire was sequenced with immunoSEQ multiplex PCR; TCRdb's copy has only in-frame clones and lacks some. The sample yields 120,000 to 150,000 clones, about four fifths seen once. The CDR3 loop spans 18 amino acids. From germline, CDR1 is KGHSH and CDR2 LQKENI. With 3 bases removed from V and 1 base from J, the gap between germline ends came to 22 bases. The chain combines TRBV18 with TRBJ2-7, with a possible D match to TRBD2 (6 bases). This clonotype originated in a woman aged 50 to 60 who had been exposed to COVID-19. Input material: PBMCs or T cells enriched from blood (not recorded which). The CDR3 nucleotides read TGTGCCAGCTCACCCCTCACCGGTTCGGGAGTTTCATCCTACGAGCAGTACTTC. Its translation is CASSPLTGSGVSSYEQYF.